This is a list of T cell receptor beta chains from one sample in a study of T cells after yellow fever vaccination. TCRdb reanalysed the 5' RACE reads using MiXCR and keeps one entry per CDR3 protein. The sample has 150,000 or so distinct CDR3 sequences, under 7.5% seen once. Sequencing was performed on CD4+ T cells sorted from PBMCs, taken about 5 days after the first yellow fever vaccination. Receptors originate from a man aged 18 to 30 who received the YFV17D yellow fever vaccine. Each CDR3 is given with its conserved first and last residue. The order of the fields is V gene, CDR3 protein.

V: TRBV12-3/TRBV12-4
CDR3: CASSFGRGGYNEQFF

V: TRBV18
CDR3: CASSSSGVGETQYF

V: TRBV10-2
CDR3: CASTGGASYEQYF

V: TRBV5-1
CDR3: CASSLQDWGHSGNTIYF

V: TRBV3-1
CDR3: CASSPVDGVWYF

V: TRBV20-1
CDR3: CSARGGAGVTDTQYF

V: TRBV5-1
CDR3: CASSPPGDHRHQPQHF

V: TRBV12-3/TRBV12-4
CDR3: CASSPPGVTEAFF

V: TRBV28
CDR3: CASSFRGYSDTFYGYTF

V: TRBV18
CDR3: CASSPGRDRAREQYF

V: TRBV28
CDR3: CASTPGPRTDSPLHF

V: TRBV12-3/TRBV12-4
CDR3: CASSYGGSSYEQYF

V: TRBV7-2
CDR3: CASSRGGDNEQFF

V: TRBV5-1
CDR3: CASGLDTDTQYF

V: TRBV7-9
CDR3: CASSVIRARYGYTF

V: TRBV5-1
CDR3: CASSYEGGSNQPQHF

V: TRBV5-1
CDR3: CASSLLQGLYNEQFF

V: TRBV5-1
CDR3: CASSSTPYGYTF

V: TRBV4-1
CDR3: CASSQAGSEVGQYF

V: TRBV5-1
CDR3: CASSREPGQGLYEQYF

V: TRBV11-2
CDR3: CASSSISGTSYEQYF

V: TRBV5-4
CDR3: CASSLSGASSGANVLTF

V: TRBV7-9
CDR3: CASSQGLAGFDEQFF

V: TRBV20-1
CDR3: CSAPRPGLANNEQFF

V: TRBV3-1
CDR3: CACSQDTAGPSTDTQYF

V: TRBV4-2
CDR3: CAILGRDRGYEQYF

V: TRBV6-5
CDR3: CASSPPGRGRTEQYF

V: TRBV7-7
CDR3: CASSSDGRTDTQYF

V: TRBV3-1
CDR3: CASSPGHKAGTQYF

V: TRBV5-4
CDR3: CASSLDRGQGNTGELFF

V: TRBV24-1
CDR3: CATSDSGLADTGELFF